Listed here are 11 T cell receptor beta chains from one sample, sequenced in a study of high-grade serous ovarian cancer treatment subgroups. Tumor samples were obtained before definitive surgery or chemotherapy. Some clones are missing from TCRdb's copy, which holds only in-frame ones; the method was immunoSEQ multiplex PCR. In the table there are around 8,000 clones, more than 60% of which are singletons. Source material: tumor tissue. These receptor sequences come from a human donor with high-grade serous ovarian cancer.

This clone was detected once. The chain links TRBV4-1 to TRBJ2-2, with a weak D call TRBD2 (6 bases). There are 18 residues in the CDR3. Looked up from germline, CDR1 is MGHRA and CDR2 is YSYEKL. V was cut by 4 bases and J by 4 bases, with 22 bases left in between. CDR3 residues: CASSPPIGRNFGTGELFF. The DNA of the CDR3 is TGCGCCAGCAGCCCCCCGATCGGGAGAAATTTCGGCACCGGGGAGCTGTTTTTT.

The chain links TRBV15 to TRBJ1-4, with 11 bases identical to TRBD1. The CDR3 runs to 14 residues. CDR1 LNHNV and CDR2 YYDKDF come from the germline V gene (reference sequence). V dropped 9 bases and J dropped 5; count of bases not matched to a gene: 5. The CDR3 coding sequence is TGTGCCACTCGCAGGGACAGGGGGAATGAAAAACTGTTTTTT. Translation: CATRRDRGNEKLFF.

This chain joins TRBV5-6 and TRBJ2-5; D perhaps matches TRBD1 (5 bases). V was pared by 4 bases and J by 4 bases, with 11 bases between. The germline V gene has CDR1 SGHDT and CDR2 YYEEEE. The CDR3 is 13 amino acids. The DNA of the CDR3 is TGTGCCAGCAGCCCCAGGGTTGTAGAGACCCAGTACTTC. Translated, it gives CASSPRVVETQYF.

The chain has TRBV6-9 and TRBJ2-7, with 12 bases matching TRBD2. J was trimmed by 6 bases and V by 5 bases; bases with no gene match: 8. Germline V gene sequence: CDR1 MNHGY, CDR2 SVAAGI. The CDR3 runs to 15 residues. The CDR3 coding sequence is TGTGCCAGCAGTCCGTCGACTAGCGGGAGAGGCGAGCAGTACTTC. Protein: CASSPSTSGRGEQYF.

This clone was detected only a few times. V is TRBV7-2 and J is TRBJ2-7, with 9 bases identical to TRBD2. Germline V gene lookup returns CDR1 SGHTA and CDR2 FQGNSA. J was trimmed by 6 bases and V by 6 bases; bases with no gene match: 9. This CDR3 is built from 14 residues. The DNA for the CDR3 is TGTGCCAGCAGTTCACGGGCGGGAGGGCCCGAGCAGTACTTC. Translating gives CASSSRAGGPEQYF.

This clone was seen a handful of times. V and J are TRBV28 and TRBJ2-1; D is uncertain. Germline V gives CDR1 MDHEN, CDR2 SYDVKM. V dropped 3 bases and J dropped 8 bases, with 29 bases sitting between them. The CDR3 contains 19 residues. In nucleotides, the CDR3 is TGTGCCAGCAGTTTCCCTTCGATGTCATGGCCTAGGGATACCGATGAGCAGTTCTTC. Amino acid sequence: CASSFPSMSWPRDTDEQFF.

By sample share, this clone is medium-sized (0.01 to 0.1%). The chain links TRBV9 to TRBJ1-4, with D perhaps TRBD1 (5 bases). The V gene lost 3 bases and the J gene lost 8 bases, with 14 bases spanning the gap. The germline V gene has CDR1 SGDLS and CDR2 YYNGEE. The CDR3 has 14 amino acids. CDR3 coding DNA: TGTGCCAGCAGCGGACGGGGGTTTTACGAAAAACTGTTTTTT. Translated: CASSGRGFYEKLFF.

A note on this clone: This same CDR3 is encoded by further DNA sequences in the sample. The chain couples TRBV4-3 to TRBJ2-2; 10 bases align to TRBD2. V was pared by 1 base and J by 2 bases, with 4 bases of the junction left unmatched. Germline V gene sequence: CDR1 LGHNA, CDR2 YSLEER. The CDR3 extends over 17 amino acids. The CDR3: CASSQAGLALNTGELFF. CDR3 nucleotides: TGCGCCAGCAGCCAAGCGGGACTAGCGCTAAACACCGGGGAGCTGTTTTTT.

J is TRBJ1-3 and V is TRBV5-6; D is ambiguous. The CDR3 spans 14 residues. The germline CDR1 and CDR2 sequences are SGHDT and YYEEEE. Trimming took 5 bases from V and 3 from J, leaving 12 bases between them. The CDR3 nucleotides are TGTGCCAGCAGACAAAGGGAAAGTGGAAACACCATATATTTT. Translation: CASRQRESGNTIYF.

In regard to this clone: The sample holds other DNA sequences that translate to the same CDR3. The gene calls are TRBV7-2 and TRBJ1-2, with D perhaps matching TRBD1 (6 bases). CDR3 length: 15 residues. V was clipped by 2 bases and J by 4 bases, with 14 bases between them. The germline V gene has CDR1 SGHTA and CDR2 FQGNSA. Here the CDR3 reads CASSLYRGEGYGYTF. The CDR3 DNA follows: TGTGCCAGCAGCTTATATAGGGGGGAAGGCTATGGCTACACCTTC.

The chain joins TRBV30 to TRBJ1-5; D remains unclear. The CDR3 has 13 amino acids. Germline values: CDR1 GTSNPN, CDR2 SVGIG (reference sequence). V gave up 4 bases and J gave up 3 bases, with 10 bases separating them. The CDR3 nucleotides are TGTGCCTGGACTCTCGGCTCCAATCAGCCCCAGCATTTT. Its translation is CAWTLGSNQPQHF.